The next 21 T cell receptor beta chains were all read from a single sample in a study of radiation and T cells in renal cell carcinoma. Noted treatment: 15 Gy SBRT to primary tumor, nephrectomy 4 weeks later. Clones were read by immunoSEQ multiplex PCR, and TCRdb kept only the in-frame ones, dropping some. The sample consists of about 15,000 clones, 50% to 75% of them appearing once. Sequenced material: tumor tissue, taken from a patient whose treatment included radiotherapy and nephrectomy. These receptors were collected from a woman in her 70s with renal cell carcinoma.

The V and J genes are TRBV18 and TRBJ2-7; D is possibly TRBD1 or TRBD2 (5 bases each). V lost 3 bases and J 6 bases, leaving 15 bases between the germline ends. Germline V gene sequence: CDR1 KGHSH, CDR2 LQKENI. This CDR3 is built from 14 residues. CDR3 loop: CASSPGVDLGEQYF. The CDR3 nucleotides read TGTGCCAGCTCACCGGGGGTCGACCTAGGCGAGCAGTACTTC.

The DNA of the CDR3 is TGTGCCAGCAGTCCCCTCGACCACGGTGATACGCAGTATTTT. The encoded protein is CASSPLDHGDTQYF. This sequence joins TRBV27 and TRBJ2-3; D is uncertain. The germline V gene has CDR1 MNHEY and CDR2 SMNVEV (reference sequence). Trimming shortened V by 5 bases and J by 6 bases, and 15 bases separated the two germline ends. The CDR3 has 14 amino acids.

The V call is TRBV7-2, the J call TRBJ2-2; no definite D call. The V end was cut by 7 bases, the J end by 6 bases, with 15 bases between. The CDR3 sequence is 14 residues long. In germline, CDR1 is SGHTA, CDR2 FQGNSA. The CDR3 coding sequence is TGTGCCAGCACCCAAGGATCTTTGGCCGGGGAGCTGTTTTTT. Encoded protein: CASTQGSLAGELFF.

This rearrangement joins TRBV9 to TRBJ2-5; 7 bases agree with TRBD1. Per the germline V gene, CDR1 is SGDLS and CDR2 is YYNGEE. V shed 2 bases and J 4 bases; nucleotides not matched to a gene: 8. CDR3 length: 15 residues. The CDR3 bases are TGTGCCAGCAGCGTTTTAGGGGGCAGCGGAGAGACCCAGTACTTC. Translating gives CASSVLGGSGETQYF.

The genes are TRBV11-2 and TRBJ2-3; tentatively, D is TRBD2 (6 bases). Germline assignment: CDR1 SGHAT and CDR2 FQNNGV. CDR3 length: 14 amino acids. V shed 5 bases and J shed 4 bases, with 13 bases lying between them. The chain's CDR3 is CASSPGTRADTQYF. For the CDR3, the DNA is TGTGCCAGCAGCCCTGGGACTCGGGCAGATACGCAGTATTTT.

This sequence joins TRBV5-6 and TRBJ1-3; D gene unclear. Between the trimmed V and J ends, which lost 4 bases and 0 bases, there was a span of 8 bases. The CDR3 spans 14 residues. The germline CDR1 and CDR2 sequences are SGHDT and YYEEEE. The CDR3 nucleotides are TGTGCCAGCAGCGGCGGGTTCTCTGGAAACACCATATATTTT. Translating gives CASSGGFSGNTIYF.

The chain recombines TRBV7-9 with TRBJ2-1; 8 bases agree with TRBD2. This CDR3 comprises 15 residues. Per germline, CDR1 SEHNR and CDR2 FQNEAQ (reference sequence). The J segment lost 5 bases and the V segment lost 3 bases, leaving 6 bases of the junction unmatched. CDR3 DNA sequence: TGTGCCAGCAGCTTCCCGGGGGGGCCGAACAATGAGCAGTTCTTC. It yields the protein CASSFPGGPNNEQFF.

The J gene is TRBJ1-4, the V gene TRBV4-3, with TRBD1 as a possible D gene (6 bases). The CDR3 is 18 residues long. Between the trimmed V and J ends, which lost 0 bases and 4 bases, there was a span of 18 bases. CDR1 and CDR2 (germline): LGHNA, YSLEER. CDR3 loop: CASSQERGSQGLNEKLFF. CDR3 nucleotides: TGCGCCAGCAGCCAAGAAAGGGGCTCACAGGGCCTTAATGAAAAACTGTTTTTT.

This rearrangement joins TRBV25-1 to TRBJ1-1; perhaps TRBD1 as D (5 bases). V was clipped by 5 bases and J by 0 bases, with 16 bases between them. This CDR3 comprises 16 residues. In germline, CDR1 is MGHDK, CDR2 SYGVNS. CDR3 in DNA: TGTGCCAGCAGTCCAATACAGGAACCGGTGAACACTGAAGCTTTCTTT. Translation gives CASSPIQEPVNTEAFF.

CDR3 loop: CASSLRGPLRNTDTQYF. In nucleotides, the CDR3 is TGTGCCAGCAGTTTACGGGGGCCTCTAAGAAACACAGATACGCAGTATTTT. This chain links TRBV27 with TRBJ2-3; tentatively, D is TRBD1 or TRBD2 (6 bases each). CDR1 and CDR2 (germline): MNHEY, SMNVEV (reference sequence). This CDR3 comprises 17 residues. Trimming removed 2 bases from V and 2 bases from J, with 17 bases in between.

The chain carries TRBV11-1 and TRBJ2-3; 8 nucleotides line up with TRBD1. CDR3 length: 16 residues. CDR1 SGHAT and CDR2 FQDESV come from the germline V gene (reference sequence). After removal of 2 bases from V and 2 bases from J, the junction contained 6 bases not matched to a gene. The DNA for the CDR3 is TGTGCCAGCAGCTTACAGGGACAGGAGTCCACAGATACGCAGTATTTT. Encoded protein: CASSLQGQESTDTQYF.

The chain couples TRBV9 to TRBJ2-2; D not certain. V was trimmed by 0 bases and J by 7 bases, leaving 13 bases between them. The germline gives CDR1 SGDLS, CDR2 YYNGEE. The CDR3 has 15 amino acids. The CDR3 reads CASSVAQGNDGELFF. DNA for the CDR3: TGTGCCAGCAGCGTAGCTCAAGGGAATGACGGGGAGCTGTTTTTT. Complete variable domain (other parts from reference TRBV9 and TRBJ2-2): DSGVTQTPKHLITATGQRVTLRCSPRSGDLSVYWYQQSLDQGLQFLIQYYNGEERAKGNILERFSAQQFPDLHSELNLSSLELGDSALYFCASSVAQGNDGELFFGEGSRLTVL.

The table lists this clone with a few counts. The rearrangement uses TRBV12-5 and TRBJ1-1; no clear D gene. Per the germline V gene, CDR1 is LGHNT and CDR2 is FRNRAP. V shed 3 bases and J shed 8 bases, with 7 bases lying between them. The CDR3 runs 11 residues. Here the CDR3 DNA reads TGTGCTAGTGGTTTAGGACCAGAAGCTTTCTTT. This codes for CASGLGPEAFF.

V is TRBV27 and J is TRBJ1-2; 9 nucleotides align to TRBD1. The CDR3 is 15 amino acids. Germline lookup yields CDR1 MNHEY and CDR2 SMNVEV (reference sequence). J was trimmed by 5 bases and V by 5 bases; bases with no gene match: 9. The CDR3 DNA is TGTGCCAGCAGTCGAACAACAGGGGGCGGTTATGGCTACACCTTC. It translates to CASSRTTGGGYGYTF.

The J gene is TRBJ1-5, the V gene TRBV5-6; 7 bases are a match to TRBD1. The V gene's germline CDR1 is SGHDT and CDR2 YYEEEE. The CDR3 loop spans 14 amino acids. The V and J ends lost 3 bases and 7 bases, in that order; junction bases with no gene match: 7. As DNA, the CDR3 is TGTGCCAGCAGCTCCATACAGGGGAACCAGCCCCAGCATTTT. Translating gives CASSSIQGNQPQHF.

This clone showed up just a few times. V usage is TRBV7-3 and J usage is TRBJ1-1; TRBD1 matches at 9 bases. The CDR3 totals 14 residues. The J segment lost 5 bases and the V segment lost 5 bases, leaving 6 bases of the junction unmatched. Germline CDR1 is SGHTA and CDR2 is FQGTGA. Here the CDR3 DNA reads TGTGCCAGCAGCGAACAGGGGGCTGGAACTGAAGCTTTCTTT. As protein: CASSEQGAGTEAFF.

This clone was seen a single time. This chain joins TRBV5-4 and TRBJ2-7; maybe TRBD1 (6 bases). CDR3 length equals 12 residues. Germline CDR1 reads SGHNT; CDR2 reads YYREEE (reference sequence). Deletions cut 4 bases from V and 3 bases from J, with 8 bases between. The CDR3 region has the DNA TGTGCCAGCAGCAGGGACAACTACGAGCAGTACTTC. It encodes CASSRDNYEQYF.

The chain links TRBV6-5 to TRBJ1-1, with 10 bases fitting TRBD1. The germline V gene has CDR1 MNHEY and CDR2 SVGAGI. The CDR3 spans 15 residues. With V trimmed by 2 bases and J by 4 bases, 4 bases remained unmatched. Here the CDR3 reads CASSYGRTGGTEAFF. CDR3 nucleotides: TGTGCCAGCAGTTACGGTAGGACAGGGGGCACTGAAGCTTTCTTT.

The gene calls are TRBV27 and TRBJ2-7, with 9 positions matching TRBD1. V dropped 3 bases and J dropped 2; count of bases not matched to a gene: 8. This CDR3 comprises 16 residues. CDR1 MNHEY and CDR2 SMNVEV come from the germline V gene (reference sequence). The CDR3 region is CASSFTGTGFPYEQYF. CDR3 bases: TGTGCCAGCAGTTTCACCGGGACAGGGTTTCCCTACGAGCAGTACTTC.

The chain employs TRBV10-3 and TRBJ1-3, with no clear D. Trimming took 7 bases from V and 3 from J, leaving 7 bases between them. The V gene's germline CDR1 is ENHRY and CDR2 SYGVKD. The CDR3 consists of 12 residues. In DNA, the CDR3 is TGTGCCATCAAACGGGATGGAAACACCATATATTTT. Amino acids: CAIKRDGNTIYF.

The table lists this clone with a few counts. The CDR3 reads CASSPGTSGASYEQYF. The CDR3 DNA is TGCGCCAGCAGCCCCGGGACTAGCGGGGCCTCCTACGAGCAGTACTTC. This chain connects TRBV5-1 to TRBJ2-7; 13 positions agree with TRBD2. The trim removed 4 bases at V and 0 bases at J, leaving 4 bases unmatched. The CDR3 runs 16 residues. The germline CDR1 and CDR2 sequences are SGHRS and YFSETQ.